One sample yielded the 20 T cell receptor beta chains listed below, sequenced in a study of tumour-infiltrating T cells in Burkitt lymphoma. Repertoires were generated with immunoSEQ multiplex PCR, while TCRdb's copy carries only in-frame clones and drops some. Here the sample spans tens of thousands of clones, less than 35% being singletons. Sequencing was performed on tumor tissue. The source of these receptors is a human donor with Burkitt lymphoma.

The V call is TRBV10-3, the J call TRBJ2-7, with D tentatively TRBD1 (5 bases). The V gene lost 3 bases and the J gene lost 6 bases, with 12 bases spanning the gap. Germline lookup yields CDR1 ENHRY and CDR2 SYGVKD. The CDR3 consists of 13 residues. CDR3 in amino acids: CAISDRVVLEQYF. The DNA of the CDR3 is TGTGCCATCAGTGACAGGGTTGTCCTCGAGCAGTACTTC.

This clone was recorded a few times. The chain combines TRBV6-1 with TRBJ1-5; 9 bases are shared with TRBD1. From germline, CDR1 is MNHNS and CDR2 SASEGT. The CDR3 loop spans 12 amino acids. V dropped 11 bases and J dropped 4; count of bases not matched to a gene: 3. The CDR3 is CAGGQGNQPQHF. In DNA, the CDR3 is TGTGCCGGCGGACAGGGGAATCAGCCCCAGCATTTT.

The V gene is TRBV10-3, the J gene TRBJ1-5; D unresolved. The CDR3 sequence is 12 residues long. Trimming pared 3 bases from V and 8 bases from J, leaving 8 bases between. CDR1 is ENHRY, CDR2 SYGVKD, per germline. The CDR3 sequence is CAISDREKPQHF. Written as DNA, the CDR3 is TGTGCCATCAGTGATAGGGAAAAGCCCCAGCATTTT.

The sample holds a few counts of this clone. This chain links TRBV27 with TRBJ2-5; maybe TRBD2 (7 bases). Germline CDR1 and CDR2: MNHEY and SMNVEV (reference sequence). The CDR3 has 17 amino acids. Between the trimmed V and J ends, which lost 2 bases and 0 bases, there was a span of 16 bases. The CDR3 is CASSLRGGRKYQETQYF. The CDR3 DNA is TGTGCCAGCAGTTTAAGGGGGGGGAGAAAGTACCAAGAGACCCAGTACTTC.

Written as DNA, the CDR3 is TGTGCCAGCAGTCTCGGGACAGGGGGTATCACTGAAGCTTTCTTT. Translation gives CASSLGTGGITEAFF. The chain has TRBV28 and TRBJ1-1, with 11 bases identical to TRBD1. The V segment lost 5 bases and the J segment 4 bases; nucleotides outside the gene matches: 6. CDR3 length equals 15 residues. Germline V gene sequence: CDR1 MDHEN, CDR2 SYDVKM.

This clone was counted between two and nine times. The gene calls are TRBV5-4 and TRBJ1-3; 7 nucleotides line up with TRBD1. The ends lost 7 bases at V and 0 bases at J; junction bases unmatched: 7. CDR3 length equals 15 residues. Germline CDR1 SGHNT, CDR2 YYREEE (reference sequence). In nucleotides, the CDR3 is TGTGCCAGCTCAAGAACAGGGGACTCTGGAAACACCATATATTTT. Its translation: CASSRTGDSGNTIYF. Together with reference TRBV5-4 and TRBJ1-3, the CDR3 gives the full variable domain: ETGVTQSPTHLIKTRGQQVTLRCSSQSGHNTVSWYQQALGQGPQFIFQYYREEENGRGNFPPRFSGLQFPNYSSELNVNALELDDSALYLCASSRTGDSGNTIYFGEGSWLTVV.

This clone was found a few times. The rearrangement uses TRBV4-1 and TRBJ2-5; D not resolved. CDR1 MGHRA and CDR2 YSYEKL come from the germline V gene. The CDR3 sequence is 15 residues long. The V gene lost 1 base and the J gene lost 2 bases, with 11 bases spanning the gap. Here the CDR3 DNA reads TGCGCCAGCAGCCAAGGCCCCAGGCTACAAGAGACCCAGTACTTC. This encodes CASSQGPRLQETQYF.

This clone occurred a few times. The rearrangement uses TRBV18 and TRBJ1-5; D is unclear. Germline V lookup: CDR1 KGHSH, CDR2 LQKENI. The CDR3 runs to 15 residues. V was trimmed by 5 bases and J by 5 bases, leaving 16 bases between them. The CDR3 sequence: CASSTQRRRDQPQHF. The CDR3 DNA reads as TGTGCCAGCTCAACACAGCGAAGGAGGGATCAGCCCCAGCATTTT.

This clone turned up a few times. The V and J genes are TRBV10-3 and TRBJ2-7, with D perhaps matching TRBD1 (6 bases). The CDR3 totals 13 residues. The V gene lost 5 bases and the J gene lost 4 bases, with 12 bases spanning the gap. Germline CDR1 reads ENHRY; CDR2 reads SYGVKD. CDR3 DNA sequence: TGTGCCATCAGTCCCACTCAGGGGTACGAGCAGTACTTC. Translated, it gives CAISPTQGYEQYF.

This clone has a handful of counts. The chain is built from TRBV10-1 and TRBJ1-2; perhaps TRBD1 as D (6 bases). The CDR3 contains 9 residues. Trimming pared 8 bases from V and 13 bases from J, leaving 11 bases between. Germline values: CDR1 WNHNN, CDR2 SYGVQD (reference sequence). CDR3 nucleotide sequence: TGCGCCAGCTCACAGGGATCCACCTTC. Its translation: CASSQGSTF.

The chain is built from TRBV7-2 and TRBJ1-4; the D is unclear. This CDR3 is 15 amino acids long. From germline, CDR1 is SGHTA and CDR2 FQGNSA. V was shortened by 5 bases and J by 7 bases, with 17 bases between the two germline ends. The CDR3 reads CASSPQVTMGEKLFF. CDR3 coding DNA: TGTGCCAGCAGCCCCCAGGTGACGATGGGTGAAAAACTGTTTTTT.

This clone has just a few counts. V usage is TRBV2 and J usage is TRBJ1-3; D is unclear. This CDR3 is 17 amino acids long. Per germline, CDR1 SNHLY and CDR2 FYNNEI. Trimming took off 1 base at V and 0 bases at J, with 13 bases between the two ends. CDR3 bases: TGTGCCAGCAGTGAAGGATCCTTTTCGAGCTCTGGAAACACCATATATTTT. Translated: CASSEGSFSSSGNTIYF.

The table lists this clone with a few counts. The chain recombines TRBV7-9 with TRBJ2-3; unclear D gene. CDR3 length: 13 residues. Germline lookup yields CDR1 SEHNR and CDR2 FQNEAQ (reference sequence). Trimming pared 4 bases from V and 6 bases from J, leaving 11 bases between. This CDR3 is CASSSGGGDTQYF. CDR3 in DNA: TGTGCCAGCAGCTCCGGTGGTGGCGATACGCAGTATTTT. Full variable domain (outside the CDR3, taken from reference TRBV7-9 and TRBJ2-3): DTGVSQNPRHKITKRGQNVTFRCDPISEHNRLYWYRQTLGQGPEFLTYFQNEAQLEKSRLLSDRFSAERPKGSFSTLEIQRTEQGDSAMYLCASSSGGGDTQYFGPGTRLTVL.

This clone was seen more than once but under ten times. The CDR3 loop reads CASSSRQGSNEKLFF. CDR3 nucleotides: TGTGCCAGCAGTTCCCGACAGGGCTCTAATGAAAAACTGTTTTTT. V usage is TRBV27 and J usage is TRBJ1-4; TRBD1 aligns across 7 bases. Germline values: CDR1 MNHEY, CDR2 SMNVEV (reference sequence). The length of the CDR3 is 15 residues. The J segment lost 3 bases and the V segment lost 4 bases, leaving 5 bases of the junction unmatched.

V is TRBV9 and J is TRBJ2-7; 7 nucleotides match TRBD2. The CDR3 totals 17 residues. CDR1 and CDR2 from the germline V gene are SGDLS and YYNGEE. Trimming removed 0 bases from V and 5 bases from J; junction bases left unmatched: 14. In DNA form, the CDR3 reads TGTGCCAGCAGCGTAGGTGGGAGGGGACTCTTGAAAGACGAGCAGTACTTC. Protein sequence: CASSVGGRGLLKDEQYF.

The genes are TRBV7-8 and TRBJ1-5; D is unresolved. Germline CDR1 and CDR2: SGHVS and FQNEAQ. The CDR3 contains 13 residues. Deletions cut 5 bases from V and 2 bases from J, with 7 bases between. The CDR3 loop is CASSPSGNQPQHF. In DNA, the CDR3 is TGTGCCAGCAGCCCGTCCGGCAATCAGCCCCAGCATTTT. The full variable domain, in which reference TRBV7-8 and TRBJ1-5 provide the parts outside the CDR3, is GAGVSQSPRYKVAKRGQDVALRCDPISGHVSLFWYQQALGQGPEFLTYFQNEAQLDKSGLPSDRFFAERPEGSVSTLKIQRTQQEDSAVYLCASSPSGNQPQHFGDGTRLSIL.

The chain combines TRBV11-2 with TRBJ2-4; D gene unclear. The CDR3 is made up of 12 amino acids. Trimming left V 8 bases short and J 4 bases short, with 9 bases between. Germline CDR1 is SGHAT and CDR2 is FQNNGV. CDR3 protein: CASALRKNIQYF. CDR3 nucleotides: TGTGCCAGCGCACTGAGGAAAAACATTCAGTACTTC. Full variable domain (remainder filled in from reference TRBV11-2 and TRBJ2-4): EAGVAQSPRYKIIEKRQSVAFWCNPISGHATLYWYQQILGQGPKLLIQFQNNGVVDDSQLPKDRFSAERLKGVDSTLKIQPAKLEDSAVYLCASALRKNIQYFGAGTRLSVL.

J is TRBJ2-5 and V is TRBV5-1, with D possibly being TRBD1 (5 bases). Germline assignment: CDR1 SGHRS and CDR2 YFSETQ. Trimming removed 0 bases from V and 10 bases from J, with 16 bases in between. CDR3 size: 14 residues. CDR3 sequence reads: CASSLGLGELIQYF. CDR3 DNA sequence: TGCGCCAGCAGCTTGGGGCTAGGGGAATTAATCCAGTACTTC.

This clone has just a few counts. This sequence joins TRBV2 and TRBJ1-5; D is unclear. The CDR3 runs 12 residues. Per germline, CDR1 SNHLY and CDR2 FYNNEI. Between the trimmed V and J ends, which lost 7 bases and 2 bases, there was a span of 6 bases. DNA of the CDR3: TGTGCCAGCACCGAGGGCAATCAGCCCCAGCATTTT. Translated, it gives CASTEGNQPQHF.

The V call is TRBV7-8, the J call TRBJ2-7; D ambiguous. The CDR3 loop spans 12 amino acids. V lost 4 bases and J lost 6, with 10 bases in between. CDR1 SGHVS and CDR2 FQNEAQ come from the germline V gene. The CDR3 DNA follows: TGTGCCAGCAGCTCTGCCCTCTTCGAGCAGTACTTC. Translation gives CASSSALFEQYF.